The text below deals with one T cell receptor beta chain. The table came from immunoSEQ multiplex PCR; TCRdb's copy has only in-frame clones and leaves some out. In the table there are about 280,000 clones, about 89% of which are singletons. This record belongs to a study of blood T cell repertoires in COVID-19. Study background: Nucleic acid was either cDNA or gDNA, and it came from T cells, B-cell-depleted T cells, or PBMCs.

The sequenced sample consisted of peripheral blood. This TCR came from a middle-aged man with active or convalescent COVID-19.

CDR3 residues: CASSVGGTGMAWEQYF. CDR3 sequence (DNA): TGTGCCAGCAGCGTAGGCGGGACAGGGATGGCGTGGGAGCAGTACTTC. The rearrangement links TRBV9 to TRBJ2-7, with TRBD1 identical over 9 bases. V lost 0 bases, J lost 7 bases, and 11 bases stayed unmatched. This CDR3 is 16 amino acids long. The germline gives CDR1 SGDLS, CDR2 YYNGEE.